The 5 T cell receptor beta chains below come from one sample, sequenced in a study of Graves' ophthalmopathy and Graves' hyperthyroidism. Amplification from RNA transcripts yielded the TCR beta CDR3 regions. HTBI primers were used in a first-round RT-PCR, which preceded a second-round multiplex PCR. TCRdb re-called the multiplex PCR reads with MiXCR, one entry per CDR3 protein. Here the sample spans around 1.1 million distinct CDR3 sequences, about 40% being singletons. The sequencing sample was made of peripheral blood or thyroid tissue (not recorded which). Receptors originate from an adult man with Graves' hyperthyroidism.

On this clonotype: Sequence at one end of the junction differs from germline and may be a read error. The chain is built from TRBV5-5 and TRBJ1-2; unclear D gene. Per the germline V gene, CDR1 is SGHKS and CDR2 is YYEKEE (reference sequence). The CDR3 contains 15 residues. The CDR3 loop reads CASSQAGSRGYGYTF. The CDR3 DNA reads TGCGCCAGCAGCCAAGCGGGATCACGAGGCTATGGCTACACCTTC.

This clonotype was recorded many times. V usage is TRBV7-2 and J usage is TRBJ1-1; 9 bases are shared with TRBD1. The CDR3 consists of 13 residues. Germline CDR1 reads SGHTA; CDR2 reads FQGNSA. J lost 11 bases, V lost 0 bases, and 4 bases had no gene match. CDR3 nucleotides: TGTGCCAGCAGCTTAGCTAGGGACAGGGCTGCTTTCTTT. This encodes CASSLARDRAAFF.

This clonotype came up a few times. The CDR3 coding sequence is TGTGCCAGCAGCGTGTTCGGGGGCTCTGGCGAGCAGTACTTC. Its translation: CASSVFGGSGEQYF. The V gene is TRBV9, the J gene TRBJ2-7; the D call may be TRBD1 or TRBD2 (6 bases each). Per germline, CDR1 SGDLS and CDR2 YYNGEE. This CDR3 is 14 amino acids long. V was shortened by 2 bases and J by 6 bases, with 15 bases between the two germline ends.

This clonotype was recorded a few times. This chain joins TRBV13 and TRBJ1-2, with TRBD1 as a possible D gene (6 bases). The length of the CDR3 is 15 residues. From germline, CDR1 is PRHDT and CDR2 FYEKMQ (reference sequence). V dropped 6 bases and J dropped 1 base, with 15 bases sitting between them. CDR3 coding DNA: TGTGCCAGCAGGAAACAGGGAGAAGTTAACTATGGCTACACCTTC. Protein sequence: CASRKQGEVNYGYTF.

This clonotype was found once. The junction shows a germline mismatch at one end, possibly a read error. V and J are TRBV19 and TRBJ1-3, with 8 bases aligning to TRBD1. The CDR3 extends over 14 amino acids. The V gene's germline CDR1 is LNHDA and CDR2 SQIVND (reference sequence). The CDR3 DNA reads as TGTGCCAGTAGTGGACAGGGATCTGGAAACATCATATATTTT. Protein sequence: CASSGQGSGNIIYF.